This T cell receptor (beta chain) was profiled in a study of control samples from healthy donors and cancer patients. The CDR3 sequence is 15 residues long. V was trimmed by 0 bases and J by 5 bases, leaving 11 bases between them. Per germline, CDR1 SGDLS and CDR2 YYNGEE. Produced via immunoSEQ multiplex PCR; TCRdb's table is partial and in-frame only. The sample consists of just over 150,000 clones, approximately 96% of them appearing once. Only one count was recorded for this clone. Input material: blood. The sequence was obtained from a woman aged 40-49 years in good health. The chain recombines TRBV9 with TRBJ2-2; D is perhaps TRBD1 (5 bases). CDR3 DNA sequence: TGTGCCAGCAGCGTAGACCAGACAGCAACCGGGGAGCTGTTTTTT. Encoded protein: CASSVDQTATGELFF. Full variable domain (remainder filled in from reference TRBV9 and TRBJ2-2): DSGVTQTPKHLITATGQRVTLRCSPRSGDLSVYWYQQSLDQGLQFLIQYYNGEERAKGNILERFSAQQFPDLHSELNLSSLELGDSALYFCASSVDQTATGELFFGEGSRLTVL.